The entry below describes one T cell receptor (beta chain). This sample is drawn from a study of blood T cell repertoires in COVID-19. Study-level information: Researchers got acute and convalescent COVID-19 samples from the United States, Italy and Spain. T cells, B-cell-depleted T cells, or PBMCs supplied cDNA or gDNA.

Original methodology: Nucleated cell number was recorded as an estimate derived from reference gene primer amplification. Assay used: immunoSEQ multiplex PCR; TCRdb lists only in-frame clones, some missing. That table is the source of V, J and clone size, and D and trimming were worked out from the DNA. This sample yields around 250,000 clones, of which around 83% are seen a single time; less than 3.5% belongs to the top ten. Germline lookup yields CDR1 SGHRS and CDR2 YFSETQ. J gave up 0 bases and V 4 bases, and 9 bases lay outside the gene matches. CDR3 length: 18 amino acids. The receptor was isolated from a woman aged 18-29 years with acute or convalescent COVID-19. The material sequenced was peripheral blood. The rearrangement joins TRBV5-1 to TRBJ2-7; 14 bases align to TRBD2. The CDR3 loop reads CASSLLGLAGAPSYEQYF. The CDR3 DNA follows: TGCGCCAGCAGCCTCCTGGGACTAGCGGGAGCCCCCTCCTACGAGCAGTACTTC. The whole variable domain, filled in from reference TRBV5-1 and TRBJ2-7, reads KAGVTQTPRYLIKTRGQQVTLSCSPISGHRSVSWYQQTPGQGLQFLFEYFSETQRNKGNFPGRFSGRQFSNSRSEMNVSTLELGDSALYLCASSLLGLAGAPSYEQYFGPGTRLTVT.